The 25 T cell receptor beta chains in this list originate from one sample, sequenced in a study of identical twins. A single record per CDR3 protein comes from TCRdb applying MiXCR to the 5' RACE reads. The sample has 1.5 million to 2 million distinct CDR3 sequences, around 33% seen once; the top ten hold around 0.3%. The sequencing sample was made of cord blood. The receptors were sampled from a newborn girl in good health.

This clonotype was counted only a few times. This sequence joins TRBV12-3 or TRBV12-4 and TRBJ2-3; TRBD2 aligns across 8 bases. Losses at the gene ends were 5 bases for V and 9 bases for J; bases not matched to a gene: 10. The CDR3 loop spans 14 amino acids. CDR3 nucleotide sequence: TGTGCCAGCAGTCCCCGGACTAGCAAAGAAACGCAGTATTTT. This sequence encodes CASSPRTSKETQYF.

About this clonotype: One end of the junction does not line up with germline, which may come from a read error. The rearrangement uses TRBV7-9 and TRBJ1-1; D unclear. The germline CDR1 and CDR2 sequences are SEHNR and FQNEAQ (reference sequence). CDR3 length: 14 amino acids. For the CDR3, the DNA is TGTACCAGCAGCTTAACACGGGTGGACACTGAAGCTTTCTTT. Residues: CTSSLTRVDTEAFF.

In this sample, this clonotype turned up a few times. The chain carries TRBV4-2 and TRBJ1-5; TRBD1 aligns across 7 bases. Germline CDR1 reads LGHNA; CDR2 reads YNFKEQ. There are 15 residues in the CDR3. V lost 1 base, J lost 1 base, and 1 base stayed unmatched. As DNA, the CDR3 is TGTGCCAGCAGCCAAGCACAGGGGAGCAATCAGCCCCAGCATTTT. The encoded protein is CASSQAQGSNQPQHF.

This clonotype was seen only once. The chain uses TRBV4-1 and TRBJ1-1; 7 nucleotides align to TRBD1. Unmatched junction bases numbered 9, after V lost 1 base and J lost 1 base. This CDR3 spans 17 amino acids. Germline V lookup: CDR1 MGHRA, CDR2 YSYEKL. CDR3 sequence: CASSQGFAGQKNTEAFF. The CDR3, as DNA: TGCGCCAGCAGCCAAGGGTTCGCGGGACAGAAGAACACTGAAGCTTTCTTT.

CDR3: CASTRMLGGTEAFF. In DNA form, the CDR3 reads TGTGCCAGCACGCGAATGCTGGGGGGCACTGAAGCTTTCTTT. The V gene is TRBV12-3 or TRBV12-4, the J gene TRBJ1-1; weak D call: TRBD1 (5 bases). V lost 7 bases, J lost 4 bases, and 16 bases lay in between. The CDR3 sequence is 14 residues long.

The sample holds a few counts of this clonotype. The CDR3 nucleotides are TGTGCCACCAGGGACCTCAATGAGCAGTTCTTC. Translation: CATRDLNEQFF. The chain employs TRBV10-3 and TRBJ2-1; D assignment may be TRBD1 or TRBD2 (5 bases each). Trimming took 10 bases from V and 6 from J, leaving 10 bases between them. The V gene's germline CDR1 is ENHRY and CDR2 SYGVKD. CDR3 length: 11 amino acids.

V gene TRBV7-6 combines with J gene TRBJ1-1; D is unresolved. The germline V and J ends were trimmed by 5 bases and 0 bases, with 7 bases remaining between them. The CDR3 spans 13 residues. Per germline, CDR1 SGHVS and CDR2 FNYEAQ. CDR3 coding DNA: TGTGCCAGCAGCCTATTCGTGAACACTGAAGCTTTCTTT. Amino acids: CASSLFVNTEAFF.

This chain connects TRBV11-2 to TRBJ2-5; D gene uncertain. Germline-derived CDR1 and CDR2 are SGHAT and FQNNGV. Trimming removed 3 bases at V and 2 bases at J, with 16 bases between. CDR3 length equals 16 residues. The CDR3 nucleotides read TGTGCCAGCAGCTTTCTTCGGGCGAATCCTCAAGAGACCCAGTACTTC. Translated, it gives CASSFLRANPQETQYF.

The chain is built from TRBV4-1 and TRBJ2-7, with 7 bases lining up with TRBD2. With 0 bases clipped from V and 1 base from J, the junction kept 6 bases outside the gene matches. The CDR3 length is 16 residues. Looked up from germline, CDR1 is MGHRA and CDR2 is YSYEKL. DNA of the CDR3: TGCGCCAGCAGCCAAGAACGACGCGGGGGTTCCTACGAGCAGTACTTC. It yields the protein CASSQERRGGSYEQYF.

J is TRBJ1-1 and V is TRBV4-1, with D unresolved. The V end lost 3 bases, the J end lost 5 bases, and 16 bases lay between the germline ends. The germline gives CDR1 MGHRA, CDR2 YSYEKL. The CDR3 is 15 amino acids. The CDR3 spells CASSHSRWGGTEAFF. CDR3 DNA sequence: TGCGCCAGCAGCCACTCACGGTGGGGTGGGACTGAAGCTTTCTTT.

This clonotype occurred a few times. The gene calls are TRBV20-1 and TRBJ1-5, with D tentatively TRBD1 (5 bases). Trimming pared 3 bases from V and 7 bases from J, leaving 10 bases between. The CDR3 contains 12 residues. Germline CDR1 is DFQATT and CDR2 is SNEGSKA (reference sequence). The CDR3 sequence is CSARGTLQPQHF. The CDR3 DNA reads as TGCAGTGCTAGGGGGACTCTCCAGCCCCAGCATTTT.

The sample holds many counts of this clonotype. This sequence joins TRBV29-1 and TRBJ2-5; D gene unclear. The CDR3 has 13 residues. The V gene's germline CDR1 is SQVTM and CDR2 ANQGSEA. V shed 5 bases and J shed 1 base, with 11 bases lying between them. DNA of the CDR3: TGCAGCGTTTTGCCACAGTTCCAAGAGACCCAGTACTTC. Protein: CSVLPQFQETQYF.

The V call is TRBV20-1, the J call TRBJ2-3, with 12 bases that match TRBD2. The CDR3 has 16 amino acids. V lost 3 bases to trimming and J lost 1 base; unmatched junction nucleotides: 5. Germline-derived CDR1 and CDR2 are DFQATT and SNEGSKA (reference sequence). CDR3 region: CSARTSGRAGTDTQYF. The CDR3 DNA sequence: TGCAGTGCTAGGACTAGCGGGAGAGCGGGCACAGATACGCAGTATTTT.

V is TRBV11-2 and J is TRBJ1-3; D ambiguous. With 0 bases removed from V and 4 bases from J, the gap between germline ends came to 16 bases. Germline V gene data show CDR1 as SGHAT and CDR2 as FQNNGV. The CDR3 extends over 17 amino acids. The DNA of the CDR3 is TGTGCCAGCAGCTTAGATCCAGTCCGGGGAAGGGGAAACACCATATATTTT. It specifies CASSLDPVRGRGNTIYF.

This sequence joins TRBV29-1 and TRBJ2-4, with TRBD1 as a possible D gene (6 bases). Trimming took off 5 bases at V and 5 bases at J, with 13 bases between the two ends. CDR3 length: 13 residues. CDR1 and CDR2 (germline): SQVTM, ANQGSEA. CDR3 in DNA: TGCAGCGTTCAACAGGGAGTCGAAAACATTCAGTACTTC. Amino acid sequence: CSVQQGVENIQYF. Complete variable domain (other parts from reference TRBV29-1 and TRBJ2-4): SAVISQKPSRDICQRGTSLTIQCQVDSQVTMMFWYRQQPGQSLTLIATANQGSEATYESGFVIDKFPISRPNLTFSTLTVSNMSPEDSSIYLCSVQQGVENIQYFGAGTRLSVL.

This clonotype was seen only a few times. The chain couples TRBV12-3 or TRBV12-4 to TRBJ1-1; perhaps TRBD1 as D (6 bases). The CDR3 runs 13 residues. Deletions cut 4 bases from V and 6 bases from J, with 12 bases between. This chain's CDR3 is CASSYQGSAEAFF. The CDR3 DNA is TGTGCCAGCAGTTATCAGGGGAGTGCTGAAGCTTTCTTT.

Written as DNA, the CDR3 is TGCAGTGCTAAGGACAGGGGGCTAAATGGCTACACCTTC. Encoded protein: CSAKDRGLNGYTF. The V gene is TRBV20-1, the J gene TRBJ1-2; 11 bases fit TRBD1. Germline-derived CDR1 and CDR2 are DFQATT and SNEGSKA (reference sequence). After removal of 4 bases from V and 6 bases from J, the junction contained 4 bases not matched to a gene. There are 13 residues in the CDR3.

This chain joins TRBV25-1 and TRBJ1-5; 9 bases are shared with TRBD1. Germline loops: CDR1 MGHDK, CDR2 SYGVNS. V shed 6 bases and J 4 bases; nucleotides not matched to a gene: 4. This CDR3 region has 14 residues. The CDR3 here is CASRDRGGNQPQHF. In nucleotides, the CDR3 is TGTGCCAGCAGGGACAGGGGAGGGAATCAGCCCCAGCATTTT.

This clonotype has a handful of counts. The chain couples TRBV7-9 to TRBJ2-7, with 7 bases that match TRBD2. The CDR3 has 12 amino acids. Germline V CDR1 and CDR2: SEHNR, FQNEAQ (reference sequence). The trim removed 5 bases at V and 5 bases at J, leaving 3 bases unmatched. The CDR3 nucleotides are TGTGCCAGCAGCCCTGGGAGGGACGAGCAGTACTTC. Encoded protein: CASSPGRDEQYF.

The J gene is TRBJ2-1, the V gene TRBV20-1; 8 positions agree with TRBD2. The CDR3 is made up of 14 amino acids. V shed 6 bases and J 3 bases; nucleotides not matched to a gene: 7. CDR1 is DFQATT, CDR2 SNEGSKA, per germline (reference sequence). The CDR3 protein is CSATLADLYNEQFF. In DNA, the CDR3 is TGCAGTGCAACACTAGCGGACCTCTACAATGAGCAGTTCTTC.

The V gene is TRBV20-1, the J gene TRBJ2-4, with D uncertain. V dropped 5 bases and J dropped 6 bases, with 11 bases sitting between them. Per the germline V gene, CDR1 is DFQATT and CDR2 is SNEGSKA (reference sequence). The CDR3 consists of 12 residues. Here the CDR3 DNA reads TGCAGTGCTTCAGCCAAGACAAACATTCAGTACTTC. Translated: CSASAKTNIQYF.

The CDR3 DNA reads TGTGCCAATCGCAGGGCCAACAATGAGCAGTTCTTC. This encodes CANRRANNEQFF. The chain couples TRBV27 to TRBJ2-1; D may be TRBD1 (5 bases). CDR1 and CDR2 (germline): MNHEY, SMNVEV (reference sequence). V lost 10 bases, J lost 5 bases, and 12 bases lay in between. This CDR3 has 12 residues.

This clonotype was counted only a few times. CDR3 nucleotide sequence: TGCAGCGTTAATTCCCTGAGCTCCTACAATGAGCAGTACTTC. Translated, it gives CSVNSLSSYNEQYF. V is TRBV29-1 and J is TRBJ2-1; D is undetermined. The J call may be faulty, since TRBJ2-7 better matches the DNA end. The CDR3 spans 14 residues. Per germline, CDR1 SQVTM and CDR2 ANQGSEA.

In its sample, this clonotype was seen a few times. The chain has TRBV29-1 and TRBJ2-3; 9 positions agree with TRBD2. The CDR3 runs 16 residues. V lost 0 bases and J lost 1; bases outside the gene matches: 5. CDR1 is SQVTM and CDR2 is ANQGSEA in the germline V gene. This CDR3 is CSVEDQKRGGTDTQYF. In DNA form, the CDR3 reads TGCAGCGTTGAAGATCAAAAGCGGGGGGGCACAGATACGCAGTATTTT.

The chain combines TRBV9 with TRBJ2-5, with 13 bases aligning to TRBD2. CDR1 is SGDLS, CDR2 YYNGEE, per germline. V shed 7 bases, J shed 11 bases, and the junction held 11 bases outside the gene matches. The CDR3 spans 14 residues. CDR3 in amino acids: CASGGTSGVDEQYF. CDR3 DNA: TGTGCCAGCGGAGGGACTAGCGGGGTTGATGAGCAGTACTTC.